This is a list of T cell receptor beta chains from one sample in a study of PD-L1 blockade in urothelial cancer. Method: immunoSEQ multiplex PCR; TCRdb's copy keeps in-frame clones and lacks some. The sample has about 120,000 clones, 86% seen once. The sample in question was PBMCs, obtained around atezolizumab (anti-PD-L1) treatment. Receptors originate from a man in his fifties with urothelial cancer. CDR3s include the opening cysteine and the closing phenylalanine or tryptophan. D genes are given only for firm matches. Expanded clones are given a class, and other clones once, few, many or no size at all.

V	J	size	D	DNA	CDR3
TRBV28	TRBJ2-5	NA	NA	TGTGCCAGCAGTTTCTCGGGTCTCGGGGAGACCCAGTACTTC	CASSFSGLGETQYF
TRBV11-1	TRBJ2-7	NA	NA	TGTGCCAGCAGTGCCCCGTTCGGGAGACCTAGCAACGAGCAGTACTTC	CASSAPFGRPSNEQYF
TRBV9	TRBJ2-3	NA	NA	TGTGCCAGCAGCGTAGGTCGGAGCACAGATACGCAGTATTTT	CASSVGRSTDTQYF
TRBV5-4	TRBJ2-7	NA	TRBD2	TGTGCCAGCAGCTCCCCCTTGGGGGGGAGAAAAGCTAACGAGCAGTACTTC	CASSSPLGGRKANEQYF
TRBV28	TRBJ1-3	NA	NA	TGTGCCAGCAATAGGGGCTCAGGAAACACCATATATTTT	CASNRGSGNTIYF
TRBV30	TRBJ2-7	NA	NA	TGTGCCTGGAGTGTATGGGGGGTTAGAAACGAGCAGTACTTC	CAWSVWGVRNEQYF
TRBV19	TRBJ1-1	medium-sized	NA	TGTGCCAGTAGTATCCGTCCGGACAGCTTGGCTTTCTTT	CASSIRPDSLAFF
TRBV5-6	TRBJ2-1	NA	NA	TGTGCCAGCAGCCGCCGAGCTGCGGGTTTATACAATGAGCAGTTCTTC	CASSRRAAGLYNEQFF
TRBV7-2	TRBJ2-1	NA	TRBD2	TGTGCCAGCAGCTTAAGGCTAGCGGGGGGCTCCTACAATGAGCAGTTCTTC	CASSLRLAGGSYNEQFF
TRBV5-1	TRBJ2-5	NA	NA	TGCGCCAGCAGCTTCGGTCCGATACAAGAGACCCAGTACTTC	CASSFGPIQETQYF
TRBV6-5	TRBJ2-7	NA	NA	TGTGCCAGCAGGCACCCCGTAGTATACGAGCAGTACTTC	CASRHPVVYEQYF
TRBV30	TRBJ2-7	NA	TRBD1	TGTGCCTGGAGTACGACAGGGGCAGTAGAGCAGTACTTC	CAWSTTGAVEQYF
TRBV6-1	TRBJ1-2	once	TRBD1	TGTGCCAGCAGTGAAGACAGGGGGTTATATGGCTACACCTTC	CASSEDRGLYGYTF
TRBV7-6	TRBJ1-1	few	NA	TGTGCCAGCAGCTTAGGGGCAGGGGCGAACACTGAAGCTTTCTTT	CASSLGAGANTEAFF
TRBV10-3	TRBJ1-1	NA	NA	TGTGCCATCAGTGCACAGGGACTGAACACTGAAGCTTTCTTT	CAISAQGLNTEAFF
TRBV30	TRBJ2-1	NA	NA	TGTGCCTGGAGCCGTCCCCCTAGCTCCTACAATGAGCAGTTCTTC	CAWSRPPSSYNEQFF
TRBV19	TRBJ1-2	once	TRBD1	TGTGCCAGTAGTATGGGGCAGGGGGCTGGCGGCTACACCTTC	CASSMGQGAGGYTF
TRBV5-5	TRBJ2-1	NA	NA	TGTGCCAGCAGCCCTGGACATGGCGATGAGCAGTTCTTC	CASSPGHGDEQFF
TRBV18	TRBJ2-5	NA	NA	TGTGCCAGCTCACCTGGACAGAAAGAGACCCAGTACTTC	CASSPGQKETQYF
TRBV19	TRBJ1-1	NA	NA	TGTGCCAGTAGTATTACTCAGGGAAACACTGAAGCTTTCTTT	CASSITQGNTEAFF
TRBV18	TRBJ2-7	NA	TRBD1	TGTGCCAGCTCACCACCGGGACAGGCATCCTACGAGCAGTACTTC	CASSPPGQASYEQYF
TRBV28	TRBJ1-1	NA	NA	TGTGCCAGCAGTTTACGGCAGGCCCGGGAAGCTTTCTTT	CASSLRQAREAFF
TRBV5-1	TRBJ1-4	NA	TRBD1	TGCGCCAGCAGCCCGGGTTACCGGGACAGCCCAACTAATGAAAAACTGTTTTTT	CASSPGYRDSPTNEKLFF
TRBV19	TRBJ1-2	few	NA	TGTGCCAGTACCTCCGACAGATACTATGGCTACACCTTC	CASTSDRYYGYTF
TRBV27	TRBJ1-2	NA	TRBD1	TGTGCCAGCAGTAAACGACAGGGTAGGAACTATGGCTACACCTTC	CASSKRQGRNYGYTF
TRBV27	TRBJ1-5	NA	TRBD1	TGTGCCAGCAGTTTAAATTGGGACAGGGTCCAAAATCAGCCCCAGCATTTT	CASSLNWDRVQNQPQHF
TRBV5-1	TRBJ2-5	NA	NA	TGCGCCAGCAGCTTGGGGGCAGGGGTTGCTGAGACCCAGTACTTC	CASSLGAGVAETQYF
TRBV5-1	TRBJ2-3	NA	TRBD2	TGCGCCAGCAGCTTGACTAGCGGGAGCACAGATACGCAGTATTTT	CASSLTSGSTDTQYF
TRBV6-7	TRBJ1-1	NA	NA	TGTGCCAGCAGTTACTCGAGTCGGTTGAACACTGAAGCTTTCTTT	CASSYSSRLNTEAFF
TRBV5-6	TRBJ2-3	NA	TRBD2	TGTGCCAGCAGGGTCGGGGGGGCTACGCAGTATTTT	CASRVGGATQYF
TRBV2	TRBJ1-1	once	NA	TGTGCCAGCAAAGAGGATGAAGCTTTCTTT	CASKEDEAFF
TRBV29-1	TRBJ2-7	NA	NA	TGCAGCGTTGATAGGGGTTCCGAGCAGTACTTC	CSVDRGSEQYF
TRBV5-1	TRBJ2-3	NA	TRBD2	TGCGCCAGCAGCTTGGTAGCGGGAGAAGATACGCAGTATTTT	CASSLVAGEDTQYF
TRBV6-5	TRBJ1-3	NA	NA	TGTGCCAGCAGTACCCCCCAGGGTTACGGAAACACCATATATTTT	CASSTPQGYGNTIYF
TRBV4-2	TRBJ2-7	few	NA	TGTGCCAGCAGCCCCCGCGGTTCCCTCTCCTACGAGCAGTACTTC	CASSPRGSLSYEQYF
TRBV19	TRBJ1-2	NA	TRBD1	TGTGCCAGTACCCGGCGGACAGGGGGCCAAGCTAACTATGGCTACACCTTC	CASTRRTGGQANYGYTF
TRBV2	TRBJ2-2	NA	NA	TGTGCCAGCATGGGGGGGGCGAGGAGCGGGAAATACACCGGGGAGCTGTTTTTT	CASMGGARSGKYTGELFF
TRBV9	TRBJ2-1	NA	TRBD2	TGTGCCAGCAGCCCCCGGTCTAGCGGGAGTTATGAGCAGTTCTTC	CASSPRSSGSYEQFF
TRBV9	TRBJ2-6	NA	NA	TGTGCCAGCAGCGGACCCGACAGGCGCTCTGGGGCCAACGTCCTGACTTTC	CASSGPDRRSGANVLTF
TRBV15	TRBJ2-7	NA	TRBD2	TGTGCCACCAGCAGAGCCCTAGCGGGAGTTTACGAGCAGTACTTC	CATSRALAGVYEQYF
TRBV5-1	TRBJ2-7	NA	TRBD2	TGCGCCAGCAGCCAGGGACTAGCGGGTAGCGAGCAGTACTTC	CASSQGLAGSEQYF
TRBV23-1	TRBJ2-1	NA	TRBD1	TGCGCCAGCAGTAACCGGGACAGGTCCCCCCTTGGTGAGCAGTTCTTC	CASSNRDRSPLGEQFF
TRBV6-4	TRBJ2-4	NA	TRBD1	TGTGCCAGCACCGGAGGCTGTTATTCGGGACAGGGAGCCAAAAACATTCAGTACTTC	CASTGGCYSGQGAKNIQYF
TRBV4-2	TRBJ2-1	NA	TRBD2	TGTGCCAGCAGCCAAGGACTAGCGGGGTTCTTGAATGAGCAGTTCTTC	CASSQGLAGFLNEQFF
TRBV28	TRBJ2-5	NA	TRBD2	TGTGCCAGCAGAAGGACTAGCGGGAAGGGCCAAGAGACCCAGTACTTC	CASRRTSGKGQETQYF
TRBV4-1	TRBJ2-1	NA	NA	TGCGCCAGCAGCCAAGATCTTGCGGGACTTGACAATGAGCAGTTCTTC	CASSQDLAGLDNEQFF
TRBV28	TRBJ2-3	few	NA	TGTGCCAGCAGTTTCAGACGGGAGCTCCCCACAGATACGCAGTATTTT	CASSFRRELPTDTQYF
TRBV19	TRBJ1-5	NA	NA	TGTGCCAGTAGTCTGCTACCCTATAGCAATCAGCCCCAGCATTTT	CASSLLPYSNQPQHF
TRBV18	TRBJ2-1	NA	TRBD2	TGTGCCAGCTCACCACACTTCGTAGCCGGGACTAGCGGGAGGAATGAGCAGTTCTTC	CASSPHFVAGTSGRNEQFF
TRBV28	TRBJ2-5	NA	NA	TGTGCCAGCAGTTTATCGTCCCAGGGGGGCCAAGAGACCCAGTACTTC	CASSLSSQGGQETQYF
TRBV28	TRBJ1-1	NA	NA	TGTGCCAGCACTGGGACACCCATGAACACTGAAGCTTTCTTT	CASTGTPMNTEAFF
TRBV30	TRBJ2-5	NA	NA	TGTGCCTGGACAAGGACGGGGGAGACCCAGTACTTC	CAWTRTGETQYF
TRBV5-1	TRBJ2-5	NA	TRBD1	TGCGCCAGCAGCGTGGGACAGGGGAGGAAGACCCAGTACTTC	CASSVGQGRKTQYF